These T cell receptor beta chains were read from a single sample in a study of cytomegalovirus exposure and HLA in healthy donors. TCRdb's copy holds only in-frame clones and misses some; the assay was immunoSEQ multiplex PCR. The data show roughly 140,000 clones, with about 80% seen just once and around 4.4% held by the top ten. The sample comprised PBMCs. These receptors came from a man in his forties or fifties in good health and CMV-seronegative. The conserved cysteine and the conserved F or W are not part of the CDR3 here. A row's size may be missing; if present it is once, few, many or a size class.

v_call: TRBV10-2
clone_size: NA
j_call: TRBJ2-1
cdr3_length: 13
cdr3_aa: ASRVSGQGGNEQF

v_call: TRBV7-2
clone_size: NA
j_call: TRBJ2-1
cdr3_length: 15
cdr3_aa: ASSGLPGLAGLNEQF

v_call: TRBV12-5
clone_size: NA
j_call: TRBJ1-6
cdr3_length: 10
cdr3_aa: ASANGNSPLH

v_call: TRBV5-6
clone_size: NA
j_call: TRBJ1-2
cdr3_length: 10
cdr3_aa: ASSAVFYGYT

v_call: TRBV9
clone_size: NA
j_call: TRBJ1-3
cdr3_length: 13
cdr3_aa: ASSTRQGSSDTIY

v_call: TRBV19
clone_size: NA
j_call: TRBJ2-2
cdr3_length: 15
cdr3_aa: ASSIRGGQGNTGELF

v_call: TRBV25-1
clone_size: NA
j_call: TRBJ2-2
cdr3_length: 12
cdr3_aa: ASSVRTETGELF

v_call: TRBV9
clone_size: once
j_call: TRBJ2-3
cdr3_length: 12
cdr3_aa: ASSPLTSTDTQY

v_call: TRBV10-1
clone_size: NA
j_call: TRBJ1-2
cdr3_length: 12
cdr3_aa: ASSDSPNGYGYT

v_call: TRBV5-1
clone_size: NA
j_call: TRBJ2-3
cdr3_length: 13
cdr3_aa: ASSRLADPTDTQY

v_call: TRBV6-6
clone_size: NA
j_call: TRBJ1-1
cdr3_length: 11
cdr3_aa: ASSYEGNTEAF

v_call: TRBV5-1
clone_size: NA
j_call: TRBJ2-2
cdr3_length: 14
cdr3_aa: ASSPNSGGATGELF

v_call: TRBV6-6
clone_size: NA
j_call: TRBJ2-1
cdr3_length: 9
cdr3_aa: ASSTANEQF

v_call: TRBV6-1
clone_size: once
j_call: TRBJ1-1
cdr3_length: 10
cdr3_aa: ASSWEGPEAF

v_call: TRBV7-3
clone_size: once
j_call: TRBJ2-3
cdr3_length: 12
cdr3_aa: ASSFLGAPDTQY

v_call: TRBV7-2
clone_size: NA
j_call: TRBJ1-2
cdr3_length: 13
cdr3_aa: ASRGAGQGEDGYT

v_call: TRBV5-1
clone_size: NA
j_call: TRBJ2-5
cdr3_length: 12
cdr3_aa: ASSSGQGRETQY

v_call: TRBV5-1
clone_size: NA
j_call: TRBJ2-5
cdr3_length: 13
cdr3_aa: ASSLAASGKETQY

v_call: TRBV12-5
clone_size: NA
j_call: TRBJ1-2
cdr3_length: 12
cdr3_aa: ASGLVDRPRGYT

v_call: TRBV2
clone_size: NA
j_call: TRBJ2-7
cdr3_length: 14
cdr3_aa: ASRILGTGNGYEQY

v_call: TRBV6-5
clone_size: few
j_call: TRBJ1-2
cdr3_length: 14
cdr3_aa: ASSYPTLGGRAGYT

v_call: TRBV9
clone_size: NA
j_call: TRBJ2-2
cdr3_length: 15
cdr3_aa: ASSPGSSGGNTGELF

v_call: TRBV2
clone_size: NA
j_call: TRBJ2-5
cdr3_length: 11
cdr3_aa: ASRVTREETQY

v_call: TRBV10-1
clone_size: NA
j_call: TRBJ1-2
cdr3_length: 15
cdr3_aa: ASSEISLRGANYGYT

v_call: TRBV7-6
clone_size: NA
j_call: TRBJ2-3
cdr3_length: 13
cdr3_aa: ASSWTGILRDTQY

v_call: TRBV12-5
clone_size: NA
j_call: TRBJ2-7
cdr3_length: 12
cdr3_aa: ASGRQLVSYEQY

v_call: TRBV6-6
clone_size: few
j_call: TRBJ1-6
cdr3_length: 11
cdr3_aa: ASWDSHNSPLH

v_call: TRBV5-1
clone_size: NA
j_call: TRBJ1-4
cdr3_length: 13
cdr3_aa: ASSLAGGNREKLF

v_call: TRBV19
clone_size: NA
j_call: TRBJ1-2
cdr3_length: 13
cdr3_aa: ASSPTVPGGGGYT

v_call: TRBV18
clone_size: NA
j_call: NA
cdr3_length: 11
cdr3_aa: ASSPPPLHEQY

v_call: TRBV4-1
clone_size: NA
j_call: TRBJ2-7
cdr3_length: 11
cdr3_aa: ASSQGLGGEQY

v_call: TRBV9
clone_size: NA
j_call: TRBJ2-7
cdr3_length: 13
cdr3_aa: ASSVGTSGEYEQY

v_call: TRBV5-4
clone_size: NA
j_call: TRBJ2-1
cdr3_length: 14
cdr3_aa: ASSPAGVPAFDEQF

v_call: TRBV7-2
clone_size: once
j_call: TRBJ2-1
cdr3_length: 14
cdr3_aa: ASSSWDSPKLNEQF

v_call: TRBV5-1
clone_size: NA
j_call: TRBJ2-2
cdr3_length: 14
cdr3_aa: ASSRIGTGITGELF

v_call: TRBV6-6
clone_size: NA
j_call: TRBJ1-2
cdr3_length: 12
cdr3_aa: ASRGEGTGIRYT

v_call: TRBV5-1
clone_size: few
j_call: TRBJ1-4
cdr3_length: 15
cdr3_aa: ASRVRTGGTTNEKLF

v_call: TRBV5-1
clone_size: once
j_call: TRBJ2-6
cdr3_length: 16
cdr3_aa: ASSLNGLLGSGANVLT

v_call: TRBV15
clone_size: NA
j_call: TRBJ1-2
cdr3_length: 14
cdr3_aa: ATSSLGAGGNYGYT

v_call: TRBV2
clone_size: NA
j_call: TRBJ2-5
cdr3_length: 11
cdr3_aa: ASRRDSQETQY

v_call: TRBV5-1
clone_size: once
j_call: TRBJ1-5
cdr3_length: 13
cdr3_aa: ASSSDGGGNQPQH